These T cell receptor beta chains were read from a single sample in a study of blood T cell repertoires in COVID-19. Sequenced by immunoSEQ multiplex PCR; TCRdb stores in-frame clones only, minus some. This table has some 300,000 clones, around 90% appearing once. The sample was peripheral blood. These receptors were collected from a woman between 50 and 59 years old with COVID-19, enrolled during active disease. The CDR3 runs from the conserved cysteine through the conserved F or W.

CDR3 length: 14; V gene: TRBV30; J gene: TRBJ2-7; CDR3 protein: CAWSVAPSSSEQYF
CDR3 length: 13; V gene: TRBV29-1; J gene: TRBJ2-2; CDR3 protein: CSYTLLAGGELFF
CDR3 length: 13; V gene: TRBV12-3/TRBV12-4; J gene: TRBJ1-2; CDR3 protein: CASSLAQTHGYTF
CDR3 length: 13; V gene: TRBV5-4; J gene: TRBJ1-2; CDR3 protein: CASSPRTGYGYTF
CDR3 length: 15; V gene: TRBV19; J gene: TRBJ1-5; CDR3 protein: CASLSGRSSNQPQHF
CDR3 length: 13; V gene: TRBV19; J gene: TRBJ1-4; CDR3 protein: CASSLFSNEKLFF
CDR3 length: 19; V gene: TRBV11-2; J gene: TRBJ2-1; CDR3 protein: CASSLDRVGVPYPNNEQFF
CDR3 length: 23; V gene: TRBV4-2; J gene: TRBJ2-3; CDR3 protein: CASSQGKASGSLQIYTRTETQYF
CDR3 length: 18; V gene: TRBV6-2/TRBV6-3; J gene: TRBJ2-2; CDR3 protein: CASSYSGLAGVNTGELFF
CDR3 length: 13; V gene: TRBV12-3/TRBV12-4; J gene: TRBJ1-5; CDR3 protein: CASSLDRYQPQHF
CDR3 length: 12; V gene: TRBV29-1; J gene: TRBJ1-5; CDR3 protein: CSVGTGGQPQHF
CDR3 length: 13; V gene: TRBV24-1; J gene: TRBJ1-5; CDR3 protein: CATSDHRDQPQHF
CDR3 length: 15; V gene: TRBV5-1; J gene: TRBJ2-5; CDR3 protein: CASSLQGAYQETQYF
CDR3 length: 15; V gene: TRBV5-5; J gene: TRBJ1-2; CDR3 protein: CASSPRQGVNYGYTF
CDR3 length: 16; V gene: TRBV27; J gene: TRBJ1-6; CDR3 protein: CASSPRDRGRNSPLHF
CDR3 length: 17; V gene: TRBV18; J gene: TRBJ2-1; CDR3 protein: CASSPQLAGGEYNEQFF
CDR3 length: 15; V gene: TRBV18; J gene: TRBJ1-1; CDR3 protein: CASSLGQVGNTEAFF
CDR3 length: 17; V gene: TRBV27; J gene: TRBJ2-7; CDR3 protein: CASSLRRTSGDSYEQYF
CDR3 length: 16; V gene: TRBV23-1; J gene: TRBJ2-5; CDR3 protein: CASSQGTRTLRETQYF
CDR3 length: 14; V gene: TRBV30; J gene: TRBJ1-1; CDR3 protein: CAWTWDRGDTEAFF
CDR3 length: 16; V gene: TRBV5-6; J gene: TRBJ2-7; CDR3 protein: CASSLGPQGGGSEQYF
CDR3 length: 16; V gene: TRBV10-3; J gene: TRBJ1-2; CDR3 protein: CATAALTGDLGYGYTF
CDR3 length: 13; V gene: TRBV2; J gene: TRBJ1-1; CDR3 protein: CASSFDRGTEAFF
CDR3 length: 15; V gene: TRBV29-1; J gene: TRBJ2-3; CDR3 protein: CSTSDSLLSTDTQYF
CDR3 length: 13; V gene: TRBV24-1; J gene: TRBJ2-1; CDR3 protein: CATSDFSGRGPFF
CDR3 length: 16; V gene: TRBV18; J gene: TRBJ1-4; CDR3 protein: CASSLERTTSVEKLFF
CDR3 length: 12; V gene: TRBV19; J gene: TRBJ2-7; CDR3 protein: CASSLDSYEQYF
CDR3 length: 13; V gene: TRBV18; J gene: TRBJ2-5; CDR3 protein: CASSPGQRETQYF
CDR3 length: 15; V gene: TRBV30; J gene: TRBJ1-1; CDR3 protein: CAWSVLGRGPTEAFF
CDR3 length: 13; V gene: TRBV9; J gene: TRBJ1-4; CDR3 protein: CASSAGTTEKLFF
CDR3 length: 19; V gene: TRBV24-1; J gene: TRBJ2-1; CDR3 protein: CATSDNCTSVRNSYNEQFF
CDR3 length: 13; V gene: TRBV27; J gene: TRBJ1-5; CDR3 protein: CASSSLQGQPQHF
CDR3 length: 15; V gene: TRBV5-4; J gene: TRBJ2-7; CDR3 protein: CASSPFGSSSYEQYF
CDR3 length: 13; V gene: TRBV6-2/TRBV6-3; J gene: TRBJ1-2; CDR3 protein: CASSGGAEYGYTF
CDR3 length: 15; V gene: TRBV6-5; J gene: TRBJ2-3; CDR3 protein: CASNRLAGSTDTQYF
CDR3 length: 13; V gene: TRBV6-5; J gene: TRBJ1-2; CDR3 protein: CASSTVLNYGYTF
CDR3 length: 15; V gene: TRBV7-2; J gene: TRBJ1-6; CDR3 protein: CASSFAGTTNSPLHF
CDR3 length: 14; V gene: TRBV2; J gene: TRBJ1-5; CDR3 protein: CASSESGSNQPQHF
CDR3 length: 15; V gene: TRBV28; J gene: TRBJ1-1; CDR3 protein: CASSKTGGWNTEAFF
CDR3 length: 19; V gene: TRBV6-2/TRBV6-3; J gene: TRBJ2-1; CDR3 protein: CASSYSPVRGLARGDEQFF
CDR3 length: 15; V gene: TRBV6-5; J gene: TRBJ2-7; CDR3 protein: CASSYSGGLTREQYF
CDR3 length: 15; V gene: TRBV27; J gene: TRBJ2-1; CDR3 protein: CASNQPGERYNEQFF
CDR3 length: 12; V gene: TRBV6-5; J gene: TRBJ1-2; CDR3 protein: CASRVSGVGYTF
CDR3 length: 12; V gene: TRBV30; J gene: TRBJ1-6; CDR3 protein: CAWSGRDSPLHF
CDR3 length: 16; V gene: TRBV30; J gene: TRBJ2-3; CDR3 protein: CAWSVGGTYSTDTQYF
CDR3 length: 11; V gene: TRBV18; J gene: TRBJ2-1; CDR3 protein: CASSASNEQFF
CDR3 length: 12; V gene: TRBV29-1; J gene: TRBJ2-5; CDR3 protein: CSGDRGQETQYF
CDR3 length: 13; V gene: TRBV18; J gene: TRBJ1-2; CDR3 protein: CASSPSVVYGYTF
CDR3 length: 15; V gene: TRBV7-2; J gene: TRBJ2-1; CDR3 protein: CASSSQGGYYNEQFF
CDR3 length: 14; V gene: TRBV6-5; J gene: TRBJ2-3; CDR3 protein: CASSPGRTTDTQYF
CDR3 length: 15; V gene: TRBV4-2; J gene: TRBJ1-6; CDR3 protein: CASSVPGQTNSPLHF
CDR3 length: 15; V gene: TRBV7-9; J gene: TRBJ2-5; CDR3 protein: CASSFWSGSQETQYF
CDR3 length: 14; V gene: TRBV21-1; J gene: TRBJ1-4; CDR3 protein: CASSKGQSNEKLFF
CDR3 length: 15; V gene: TRBV29-1; J gene: TRBJ2-3; CDR3 protein: CSSESPSGSTDTQYF